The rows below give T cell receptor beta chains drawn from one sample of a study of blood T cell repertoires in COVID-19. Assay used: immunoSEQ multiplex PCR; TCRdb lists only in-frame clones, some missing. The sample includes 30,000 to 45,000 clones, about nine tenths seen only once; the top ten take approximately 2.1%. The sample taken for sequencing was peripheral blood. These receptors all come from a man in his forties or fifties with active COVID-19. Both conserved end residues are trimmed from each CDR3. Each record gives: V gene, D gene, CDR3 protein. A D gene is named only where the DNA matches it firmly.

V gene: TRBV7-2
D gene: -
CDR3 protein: ASSFRAGQPQH

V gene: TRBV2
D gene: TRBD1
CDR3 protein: ASSGDSNYGYT

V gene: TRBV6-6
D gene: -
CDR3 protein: ASSQGARDYEQY

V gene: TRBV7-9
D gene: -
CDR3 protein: ASSLFLGLGGRSNQPQH

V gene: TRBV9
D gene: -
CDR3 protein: ASSVVAGVNYGYT

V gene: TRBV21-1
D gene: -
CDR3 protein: AEDRDSNEKLF

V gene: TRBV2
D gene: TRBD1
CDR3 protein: ASSVGQDYGYT

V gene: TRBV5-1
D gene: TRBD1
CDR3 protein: ASSFGQGRETQY

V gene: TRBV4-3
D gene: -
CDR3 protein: ASSQDPLMTEMNTEAF

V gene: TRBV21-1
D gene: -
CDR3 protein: ASPKVRQMNTEAF

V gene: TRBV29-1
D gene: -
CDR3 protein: SVMEYSNQPQH

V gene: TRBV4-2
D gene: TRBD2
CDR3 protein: ASSPTLAGGKGEQF

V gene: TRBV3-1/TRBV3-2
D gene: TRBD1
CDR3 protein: ASSQGQGREQY

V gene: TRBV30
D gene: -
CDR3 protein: AWSLGSYNEQF

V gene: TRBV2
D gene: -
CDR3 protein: ASSGSSNQPQH

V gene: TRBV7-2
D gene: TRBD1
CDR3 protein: ASSSGTGPQPQH

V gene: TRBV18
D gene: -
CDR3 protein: ASSSGQRGGNTIY

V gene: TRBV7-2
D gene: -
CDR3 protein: ASSSGTGRLTGELF

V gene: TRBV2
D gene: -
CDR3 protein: ASSVESLSTGELF

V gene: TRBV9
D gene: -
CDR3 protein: ASSPSWAGEYGYT

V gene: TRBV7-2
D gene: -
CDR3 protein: ASSGPGLPGREQF

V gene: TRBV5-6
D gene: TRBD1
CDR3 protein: ASSLGTGANSYGYT

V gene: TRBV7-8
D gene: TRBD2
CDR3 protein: ASSLVWSGVGDTQY

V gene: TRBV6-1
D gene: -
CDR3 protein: ASSDSLGGRNSPLH

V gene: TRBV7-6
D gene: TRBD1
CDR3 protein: ASSRGTDFSGELF

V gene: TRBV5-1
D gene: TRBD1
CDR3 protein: ASSPDRALYGYT

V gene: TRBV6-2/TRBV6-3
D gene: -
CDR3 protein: ASSSGIGSSGANVLT

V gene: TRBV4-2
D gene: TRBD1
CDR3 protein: ASSQGTGGDTQY

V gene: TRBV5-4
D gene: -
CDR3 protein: ASSLWDWRGHEQF

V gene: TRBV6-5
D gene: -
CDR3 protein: ASRPYTQIHTEAF

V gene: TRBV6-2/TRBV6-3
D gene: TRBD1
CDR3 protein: ASSRRGGTGSYEQY

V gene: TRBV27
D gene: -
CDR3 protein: ASSPHRQSTDTQY

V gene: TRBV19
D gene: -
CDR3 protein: ASSIKADQPQH

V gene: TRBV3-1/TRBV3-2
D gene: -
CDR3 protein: ASSQDKLSTDTQY

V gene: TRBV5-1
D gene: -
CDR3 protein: ASTPGAVVDTQY

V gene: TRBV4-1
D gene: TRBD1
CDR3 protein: ASTRGTGGRGEKLF

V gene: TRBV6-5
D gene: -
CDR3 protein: ASSYAGANVLT

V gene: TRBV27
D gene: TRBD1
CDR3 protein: ASSLYSGQQTNTGELF

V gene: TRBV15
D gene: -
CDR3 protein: ATSINRIYGYT

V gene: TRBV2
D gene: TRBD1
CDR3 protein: ASTWTGDTGELF

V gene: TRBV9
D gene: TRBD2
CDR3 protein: ASSVGLAGTDTQY

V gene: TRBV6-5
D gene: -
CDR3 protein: ASSSIDRENTIY

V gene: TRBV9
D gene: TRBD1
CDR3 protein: ASSVVRGHYEQY

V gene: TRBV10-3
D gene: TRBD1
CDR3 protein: AISSDRNLDTIY

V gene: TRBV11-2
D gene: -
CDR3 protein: ASRQGAPSSYNEQF

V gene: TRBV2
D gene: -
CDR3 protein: ASRRDSNQPQH

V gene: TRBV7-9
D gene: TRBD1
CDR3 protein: ASSLGRGQGRTQPQH

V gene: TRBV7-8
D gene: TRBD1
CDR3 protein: ASSSDRESTDTQY

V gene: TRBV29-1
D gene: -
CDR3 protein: SGTGGGSLYNEQF

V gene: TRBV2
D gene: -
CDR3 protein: ASSAGGPYGYT

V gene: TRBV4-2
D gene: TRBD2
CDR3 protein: ASSQDLAGTNEQF

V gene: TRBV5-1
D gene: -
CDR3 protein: ASSRQDRTDTQY